What follows is one TCR beta chain and its context. The target antigen is unknown. Between the trimmed V and J ends, which lost 6 bases and 4 bases, there was a span of 12 bases. Germline V gene sequence: CDR1 MNHEY, CDR2 SVGAGI. The CDR3 extends over 13 amino acids. Assay: immunoSEQ multiplex PCR; the TCRdb copy retains only in-frame clones and omits some. The repertoire holds roughly 16,000 clones, with roughly 90% as singletons. The data are from a study of PD-1 blockade in classical Hodgkin lymphoma. Time point: newly diagnosed, previously untreated cHL patient sample. The authors purified CD4+ T cells from thawed PBMCs by magnetic negative selection. Regarding the study as a whole: Reports described newly diagnosed patients as having lower baseline TCR diversity than healthy donors. Repertoire difference causes, possibly disease activity or prior therapy, remain undefined.

Input material: CD4+ T cells from blood. This sequence was found in a human donor with classical Hodgkin lymphoma. This chain uses TRBV6-5 with TRBJ1-2; the D is unclear. The DNA of the CDR3 is TGTGCCAGCAGCATAGGAGAGAGCTATGGCTACACCTTC. Translating gives CASSIGESYGYTF.